One sample yielded the 19 T cell receptor beta chains listed below, sequenced in a study of shared clonotypes between healthy human individuals. Sequenced by immunoSEQ multiplex PCR; TCRdb stores in-frame clones only, minus some. The table lists millions of clones, over 85% of them singletons. Input material: naive CD4+ T cells from PBMCs. Noted subset: CD45RA+ positively selected. The receptors stem from a man in his late teens or twenties in good health. Some clones in this sample may be carry-over from other donors' samples.

The chain is built from TRBV2 and TRBJ2-3; the match to TRBD2 covers 7 bases. V trimming: 10 bases; J trimming: 0 bases; junction bases outside the gene matches: 7. The CDR3 sequence is 14 residues long. CDR1 and CDR2 (germline): SNHLY, FYNNEI. Written as DNA, the CDR3 is TGTGCCACCCGGTTGGGGGGGAGCACAGATACGCAGTATTTT. Amino acid sequence: CATRLGGSTDTQYF.

This clone was detected only once. Here the CDR3 DNA reads TGTGCCAGTAGTATAAACAGCTATCAGCCCCAGCATTTT. It yields the protein CASSINSYQPQHF. This chain connects TRBV19 to TRBJ1-5, with D unresolved. Germline V lookup: CDR1 LNHDA, CDR2 SQIVND (reference sequence). V lost 2 bases, J lost 5 bases, and 7 bases lay in between. The CDR3 spans 13 residues.

The V call is TRBV5-1, the J call TRBJ1-2; 7 bases map to TRBD1. V was clipped by 3 bases and J by 2 bases; unmatched bases: 4. Germline values: CDR1 SGHRS, CDR2 YFSETQ. CDR3 length: 14 amino acids. The CDR3 loop is CASSSGDRNYGYTF. The CDR3 nucleotides read TGCGCCAGCAGCTCCGGGGACAGAAACTATGGCTACACCTTC.

Points on this clone: Other nucleotide sequences from this sample produce the same CDR3. This rearrangement joins TRBV28 to TRBJ2-3; no clear D. This CDR3 spans 12 amino acids. Trimming took off 5 bases at V and 5 bases at J, with 8 bases between the two ends. Germline V gene lookup returns CDR1 MDHEN and CDR2 SYDVKM. CDR3 sequence (DNA): TGTGCCAGCAGTCCCCTTCTAGATACGCAGTATTTT. Its translation is CASSPLLDTQYF.

The chain uses TRBV15 and TRBJ2-3; D gene unclear. V was cut by 3 bases and J by 6 bases, with 13 bases left in between. Germline values: CDR1 LNHNV, CDR2 YYDKDF (reference sequence). The CDR3 length is 14 residues. The CDR3 reads CATSSPIPWDTQYF. The CDR3 DNA reads as TGTGCCACCAGCAGCCCCATTCCCTGGGATACGCAGTATTTT.

This chain uses TRBV7-2 with TRBJ1-1; perhaps TRBD1 as D (6 bases). CDR1 SGHTA and CDR2 FQGNSA come from the germline V gene. Trimming removed 5 bases from V and 0 bases from J, with 19 bases in between. The CDR3 is 17 amino acids. CDR3 nucleotides: TGTGCCAGCAGCGAGAAGACAGGAACCGTTATGAACACTGAAGCTTTCTTT. This sequence encodes CASSEKTGTVMNTEAFF.

This rearrangement joins TRBV9 to TRBJ1-4; D remains unclear. The CDR3 covers 15 residues. Per the germline V gene, CDR1 is SGDLS and CDR2 is YYNGEE. V was shortened by 0 bases and J by 3 bases, with 9 bases between the two germline ends. In nucleotides, the CDR3 is TGTGCCAGCAGCGTAGAGAGGGTGGCTAATGAAAAACTGTTTTTT. Protein product: CASSVERVANEKLFF.

This chain links TRBV18 with TRBJ2-2; D is perhaps TRBD1 (5 bases). Germline loops: CDR1 KGHSH, CDR2 LQKENI. V was shortened by 3 bases and J by 5 bases, with 13 bases between the two germline ends. CDR3 length equals 15 residues. Written as DNA, the CDR3 is TGTGCCAGCTCACCCCCCGGCAGGGTAACCGGGGAGCTGTTTTTT. Translated, it gives CASSPPGRVTGELFF.

CDR3 DNA sequence: TGTGCTAGCGCCCCGGGGATGCATGGCTACACCTTC. Residues: CASAPGMHGYTF. The gene calls are TRBV12-5 and TRBJ1-2, with D unclear. The CDR3 is 12 amino acids. V shed 9 bases and J shed 6 bases, with 14 bases lying between them. Germline V CDR1 and CDR2: LGHNT, FRNRAP.

The genes are TRBV19 and TRBJ2-7; a weak D match, TRBD2 (6 bases). This CDR3 has 16 amino acids. Trimming removed 10 bases at V and 1 base at J, with 23 bases between. Germline-derived CDR1 and CDR2 are LNHDA and SQIVND (reference sequence). CDR3 protein: CATRQQGTGGSYEQYF. In DNA, the CDR3 is TGTGCCACACGCCAACAAGGGACTGGAGGGTCCTACGAGCAGTACTTC.

For this clone: Its ends do not fully match the called genes, so a read error is possible. The V gene is TRBV7-9, the J gene TRBJ1-2; 7 nucleotides match TRBD1. Germline V gene data show CDR1 as SEHNR and CDR2 as FQNEAQ (reference sequence). The CDR3 runs to 15 residues. The CDR3 DNA is TGTGCCAGCAGGTTAGGACAGGTTTTTGACTATGGCTACACCTTC. Encoded protein: CASRLGQVFDYGYTF.

The chain joins TRBV5-1 to TRBJ2-7; D is unclear. The CDR3 extends over 15 amino acids. V gave up 3 bases and J gave up 2 bases, with 15 bases separating them. Germline-derived CDR1 and CDR2 are SGHRS and YFSETQ. The CDR3 DNA sequence: TGCGCCAGCAGCTCGGCAGGATCCTTAACCTACGAGCAGTACTTC. This translates into CASSSAGSLTYEQYF.

The chain has TRBV5-1 and TRBJ2-2; D remains ambiguous. Germline CDR1 reads SGHRS; CDR2 reads YFSETQ. V lost 4 bases and J 0 bases, leaving 7 bases between the germline ends. This CDR3 has 14 amino acids. The CDR3 reads CASSDTSNTGELFF. CDR3 nucleotide sequence: TGCGCCAGCAGCGACACTTCGAACACCGGGGAGCTGTTTTTT.

The J gene is TRBJ2-5, the V gene TRBV4-3; D is possibly TRBD2 (5 bases). Germline CDR1 reads LGHNA; CDR2 reads YSLEER. CDR3 size: 14 residues. The germline V and J ends were trimmed by 1 base and 5 bases, with 11 bases remaining between them. The CDR3 spells CASSQGQRAETQYF. As DNA, the CDR3 is TGCGCCAGCAGCCAAGGTCAGAGGGCTGAGACCCAGTACTTC.

DNA for the CDR3: TGTGCCAGCAGCTTAGAAGCAGTTACCGGGGAGCTGTTTTTT. This gives the protein CASSLEAVTGELFF. This chain links TRBV7-3 with TRBJ2-2; D not resolved. The germline V gene has CDR1 SGHTA and CDR2 FQGTGA. Trimming cost V 2 bases and J 5 bases, with 9 bases left between them. The CDR3 is made up of 14 amino acids.

This sequence joins TRBV19 and TRBJ2-7; 7 bases are a match to TRBD1. The CDR3 has 14 residues. Germline values: CDR1 LNHDA, CDR2 SQIVND (reference sequence). Germline trimming cut 6 bases from V and 4 bases from J; bases unmatched to any gene: 9. The CDR3, as DNA: TGTGCCAGTAGCCGACAGGGCCAGTTTTACGAGCAGTACTTC. It is translated as CASSRQGQFYEQYF. Together with reference TRBV19 and TRBJ2-7, the CDR3 gives the full variable domain: DGGITQSPKYLFRKEGQNVTLSCEQNLNHDAMYWYRQDPGQGLRLIYYSQIVNDFQKGDIAEGYSVSREKKESFPLTVTSAQKNPTAFYLCASSRQGQFYEQYFGPGTRLTVT.

The chain recombines TRBV7-2 with TRBJ2-2; possibly TRBD2 for D (5 bases). CDR3 length: 15 amino acids. Per germline, CDR1 SGHTA and CDR2 FQGNSA. The V and J ends lost 3 bases and 5 bases respectively, with 13 bases between them. The CDR3 reads CASSFTRESTGELFF. CDR3 bases: TGTGCCAGCAGCTTCACGAGGGAGTCGACCGGGGAGCTGTTTTTT.

The chain is built from TRBV5-1 and TRBJ1-1; no definite D call. Germline V gene lookup returns CDR1 SGHRS and CDR2 YFSETQ. The germline V and J ends were trimmed by 3 bases and 1 base, with 7 bases remaining between them. This CDR3 spans 13 amino acids. The chain's CDR3 is CASSSEANTEAFF. In DNA form, the CDR3 reads TGCGCCAGCAGCTCCGAAGCGAACACTGAAGCTTTCTTT.

This clone was seen only once. The genes are TRBV29-1 and TRBJ2-1, with no clear D. The CDR3 is made up of 12 amino acids. V was clipped by 5 bases and J by 4 bases, with 9 bases between them. From germline, CDR1 is SQVTM and CDR2 ANQGSEA. This CDR3 is CSVPYTYNEQFF. DNA for the CDR3: TGCAGCGTTCCGTACACATACAATGAGCAGTTCTTC.